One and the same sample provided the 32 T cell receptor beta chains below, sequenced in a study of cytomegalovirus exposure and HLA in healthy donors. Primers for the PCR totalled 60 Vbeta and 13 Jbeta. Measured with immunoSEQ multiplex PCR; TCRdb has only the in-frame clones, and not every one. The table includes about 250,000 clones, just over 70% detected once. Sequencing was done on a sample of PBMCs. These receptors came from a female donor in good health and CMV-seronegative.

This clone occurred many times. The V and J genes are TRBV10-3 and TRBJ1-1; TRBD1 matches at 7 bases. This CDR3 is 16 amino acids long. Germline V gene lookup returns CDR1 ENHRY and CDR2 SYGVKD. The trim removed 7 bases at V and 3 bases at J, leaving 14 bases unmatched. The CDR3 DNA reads TGTGCCATCACCACGACCCCTGACAGGGCTGACACTGAAGCTTTCTTT. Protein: CAITTTPDRADTEAFF.

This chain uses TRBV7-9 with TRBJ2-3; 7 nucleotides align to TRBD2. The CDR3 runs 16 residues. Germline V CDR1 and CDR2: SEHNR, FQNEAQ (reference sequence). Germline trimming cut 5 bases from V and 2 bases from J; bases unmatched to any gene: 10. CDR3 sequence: CASSRTRGFTTDTQYF. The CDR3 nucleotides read TGTGCCAGCAGCCGGACTAGGGGATTCACCACAGATACGCAGTATTTT.

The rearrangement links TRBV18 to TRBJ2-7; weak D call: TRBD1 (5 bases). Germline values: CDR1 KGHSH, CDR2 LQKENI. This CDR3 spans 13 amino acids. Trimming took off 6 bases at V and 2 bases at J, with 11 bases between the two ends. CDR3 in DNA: TGTGCCAGCTCGTACGGACAAGCCTACGAGCAGTACTTC. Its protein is CASSYGQAYEQYF.

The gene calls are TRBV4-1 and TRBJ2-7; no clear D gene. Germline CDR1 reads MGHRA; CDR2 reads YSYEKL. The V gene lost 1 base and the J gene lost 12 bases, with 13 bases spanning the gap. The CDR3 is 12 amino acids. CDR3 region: CASSQGNYPLYF. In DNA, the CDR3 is TGCGCCAGCAGCCAAGGAAACTACCCCTTGTACTTC.

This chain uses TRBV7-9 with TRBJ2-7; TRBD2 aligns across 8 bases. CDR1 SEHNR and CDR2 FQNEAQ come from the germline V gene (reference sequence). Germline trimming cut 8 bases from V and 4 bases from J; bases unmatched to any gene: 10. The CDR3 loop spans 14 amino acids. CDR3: CASASGTSVYEQYF. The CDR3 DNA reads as TGTGCCAGCGCGTCCGGGACTAGTGTTTACGAGCAGTACTTC.

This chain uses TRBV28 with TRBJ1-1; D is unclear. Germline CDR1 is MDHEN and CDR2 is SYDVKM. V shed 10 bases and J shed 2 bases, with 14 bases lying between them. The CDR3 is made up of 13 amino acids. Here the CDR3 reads CATTWRGNTEAFF. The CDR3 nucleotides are TGTGCCACCACGTGGCGGGGAAACACTGAAGCTTTCTTT.

The CDR3: CASSPLDRRQGRTEAFF. In DNA form, the CDR3 reads TGTGCCAGCTCACCACTAGATCGTCGTCAGGGGCGGACTGAAGCTTTCTTT. J is TRBJ1-1 and V is TRBV18, with D maybe TRBD1 (6 bases). This CDR3 spans 17 amino acids. From germline, CDR1 is KGHSH and CDR2 LQKENI. V was trimmed by 1 base and J by 5 bases, leaving 20 bases between them.

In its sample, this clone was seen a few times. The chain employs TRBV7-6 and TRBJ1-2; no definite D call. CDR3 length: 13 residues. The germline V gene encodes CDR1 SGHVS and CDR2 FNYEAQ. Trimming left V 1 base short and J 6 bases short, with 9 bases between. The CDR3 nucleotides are TGTGCCAGCAGCTTAGAATGGGGAGATGGCTACACCTTC. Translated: CASSLEWGDGYTF.

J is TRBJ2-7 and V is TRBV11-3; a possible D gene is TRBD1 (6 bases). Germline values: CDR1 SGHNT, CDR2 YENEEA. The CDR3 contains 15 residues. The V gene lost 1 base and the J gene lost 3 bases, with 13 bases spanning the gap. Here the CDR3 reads CASSLGNRDFYEQYF. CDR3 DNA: TGTGCCAGCAGCTTAGGGAACAGGGATTTCTACGAGCAGTACTTC.

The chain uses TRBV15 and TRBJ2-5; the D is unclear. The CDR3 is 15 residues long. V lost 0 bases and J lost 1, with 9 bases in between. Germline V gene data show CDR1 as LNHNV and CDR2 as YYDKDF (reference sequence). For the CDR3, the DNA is TGTGCCACCAGCAGAGATCCCAACACCCAAGAGACCCAGTACTTC. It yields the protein CATSRDPNTQETQYF.

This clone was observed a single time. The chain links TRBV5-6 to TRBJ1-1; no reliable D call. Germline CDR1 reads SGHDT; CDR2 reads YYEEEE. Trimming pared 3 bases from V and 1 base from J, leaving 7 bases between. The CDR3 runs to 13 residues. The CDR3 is CASSSYRNTEAFF. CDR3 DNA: TGTGCCAGCAGCTCCTACAGGAACACTGAAGCTTTCTTT. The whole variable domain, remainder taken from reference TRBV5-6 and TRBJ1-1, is DAGVTQSPTHLIKTRGQQVTLRCSPKSGHDTVSWYQQALGQGPQFIFQYYEEEERQRGNFPDRFSGHQFPNYSSELNVNALLLGDSALYLCASSSYRNTEAFFGQGTRLTVV.

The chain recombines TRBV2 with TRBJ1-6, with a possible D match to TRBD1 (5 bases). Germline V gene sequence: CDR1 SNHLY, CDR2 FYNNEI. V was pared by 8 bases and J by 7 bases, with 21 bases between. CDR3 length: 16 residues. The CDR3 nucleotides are TGTGCCAGCCATGGGCCAGGGTTCTTACCAAATTCACCCCTCCACTTT. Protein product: CASHGPGFLPNSPLHF.

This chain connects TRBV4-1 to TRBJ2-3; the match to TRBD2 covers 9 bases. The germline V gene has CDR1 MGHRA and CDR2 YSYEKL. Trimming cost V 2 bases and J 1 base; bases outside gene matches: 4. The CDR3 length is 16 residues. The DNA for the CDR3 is TGCGCCAGCAGCCAAATTCAGCGGGAGGGCACAGATACGCAGTATTTT. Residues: CASSQIQREGTDTQYF.

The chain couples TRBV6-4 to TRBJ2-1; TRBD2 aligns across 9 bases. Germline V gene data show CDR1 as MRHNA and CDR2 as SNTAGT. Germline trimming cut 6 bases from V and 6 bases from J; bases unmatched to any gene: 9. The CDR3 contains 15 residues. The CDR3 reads CASRLSSGTANEQFF. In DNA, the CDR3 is TGTGCCAGCAGACTATCTAGCGGGACTGCCAATGAGCAGTTCTTC.

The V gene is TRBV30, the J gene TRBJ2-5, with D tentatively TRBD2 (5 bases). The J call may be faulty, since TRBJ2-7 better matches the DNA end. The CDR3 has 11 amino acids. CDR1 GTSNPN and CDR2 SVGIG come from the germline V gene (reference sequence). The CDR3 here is CAWSPGYEQYF. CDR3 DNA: TGTGCCTGGAGCCCGGGGTACGAGCAGTACTTC.

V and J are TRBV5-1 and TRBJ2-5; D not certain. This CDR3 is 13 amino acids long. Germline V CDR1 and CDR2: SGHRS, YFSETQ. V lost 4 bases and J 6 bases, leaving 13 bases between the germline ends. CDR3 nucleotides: TGCGCCAGCAGCAGGTCTGAGGTGAAGACCCAGTACTTC. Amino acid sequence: CASSRSEVKTQYF.

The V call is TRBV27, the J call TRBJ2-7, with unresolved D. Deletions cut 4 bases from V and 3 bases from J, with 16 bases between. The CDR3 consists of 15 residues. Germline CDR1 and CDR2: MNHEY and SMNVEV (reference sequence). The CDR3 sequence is CASSSNFQRGYEQYF. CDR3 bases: TGTGCCAGCAGTTCAAACTTCCAAAGAGGCTACGAGCAGTACTTC.

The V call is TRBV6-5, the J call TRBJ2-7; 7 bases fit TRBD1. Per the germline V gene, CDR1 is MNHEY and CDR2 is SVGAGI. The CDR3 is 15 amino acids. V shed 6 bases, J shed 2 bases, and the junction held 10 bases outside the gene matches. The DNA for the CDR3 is TGTGCCAGCAGCAAAGACAGGGCCCTTCCCTACGAGCAGTACTTC. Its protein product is CASSKDRALPYEQYF.

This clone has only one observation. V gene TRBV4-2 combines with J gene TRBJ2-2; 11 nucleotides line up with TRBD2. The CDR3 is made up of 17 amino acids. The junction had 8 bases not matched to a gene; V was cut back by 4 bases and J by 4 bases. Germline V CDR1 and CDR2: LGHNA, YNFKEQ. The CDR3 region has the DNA TGTGCCAGCAGCCCGACCGGGACTAGCGGCCTCACCGGGGAGCTGTTTTTT. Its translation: CASSPTGTSGLTGELFF.

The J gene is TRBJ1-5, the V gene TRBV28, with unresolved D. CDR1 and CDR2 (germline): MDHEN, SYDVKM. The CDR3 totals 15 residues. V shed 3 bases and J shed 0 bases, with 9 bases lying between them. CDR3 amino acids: CASSFSVYSNQPQHF. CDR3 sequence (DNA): TGTGCCAGCAGTTTTTCGGTTTATAGCAATCAGCCCCAGCATTTT.

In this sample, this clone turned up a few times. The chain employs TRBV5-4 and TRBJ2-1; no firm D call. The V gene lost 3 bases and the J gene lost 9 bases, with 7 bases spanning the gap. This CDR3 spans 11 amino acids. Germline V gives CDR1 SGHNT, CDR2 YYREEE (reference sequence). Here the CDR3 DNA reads TGTGCCAGCAGCTCTCTTTTTGAGCAGTTCTTC. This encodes CASSSLFEQFF.

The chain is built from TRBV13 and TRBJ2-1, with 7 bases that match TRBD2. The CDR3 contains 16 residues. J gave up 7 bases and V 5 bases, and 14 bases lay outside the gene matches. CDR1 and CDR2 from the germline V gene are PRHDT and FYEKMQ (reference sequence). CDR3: CASSLSGPLLINEQFF. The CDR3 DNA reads TGTGCCAGCAGCCTTAGCGGGCCCCTCCTAATAAATGAGCAGTTCTTC.

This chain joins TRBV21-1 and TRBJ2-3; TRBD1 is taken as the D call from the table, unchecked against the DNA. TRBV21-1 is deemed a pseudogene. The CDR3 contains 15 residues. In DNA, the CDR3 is TGTGCCAGCAGCAGGGGGACAGTTCGCACAGATACGCAGTATTTT. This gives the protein CASSRGTVRTDTQYF.

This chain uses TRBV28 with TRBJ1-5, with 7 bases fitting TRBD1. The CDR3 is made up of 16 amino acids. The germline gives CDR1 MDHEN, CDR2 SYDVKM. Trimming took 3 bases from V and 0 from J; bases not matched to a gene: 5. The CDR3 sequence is CASSLAGGYSNQPQHF. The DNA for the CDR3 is TGTGCCAGCAGTTTGGCAGGGGGATATAGCAATCAGCCCCAGCATTTT.

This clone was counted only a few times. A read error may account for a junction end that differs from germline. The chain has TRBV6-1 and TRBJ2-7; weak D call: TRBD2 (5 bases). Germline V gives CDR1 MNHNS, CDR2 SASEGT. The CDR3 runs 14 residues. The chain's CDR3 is CASSPLGSIGSPLF. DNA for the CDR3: TGTGCCAGCAGCCCCCTAGGGAGTATCGGGTCTCCACTCTTC.

In DNA, the CDR3 is TGCAGCGCCCGAGAAAAACAGGGCACTGAAGCTTTCTTT. Translating gives CSAREKQGTEAFF. The chain has TRBV29-1 and TRBJ1-1; TRBD1 is a possible D gene (6 bases). V shed 7 bases and J shed 4 bases, with 16 bases lying between them. Germline loops: CDR1 SQVTM, CDR2 ANQGSEA. The CDR3 has 13 residues.

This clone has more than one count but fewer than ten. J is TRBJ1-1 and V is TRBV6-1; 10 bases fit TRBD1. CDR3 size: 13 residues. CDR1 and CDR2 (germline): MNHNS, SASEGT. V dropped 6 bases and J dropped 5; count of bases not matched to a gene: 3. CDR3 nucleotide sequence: TGTGCCAGCAGGTGGACAGGGGGTACTGAAGCTTTCTTT. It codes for CASRWTGGTEAFF.

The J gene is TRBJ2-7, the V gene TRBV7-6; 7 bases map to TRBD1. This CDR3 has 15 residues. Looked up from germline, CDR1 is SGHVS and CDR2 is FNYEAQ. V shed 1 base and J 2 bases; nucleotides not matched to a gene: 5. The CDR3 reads CASSLVGQPAYEQYF. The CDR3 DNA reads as TGTGCCAGCAGCTTAGTGGGACAGCCGGCCTACGAGCAGTACTTC.

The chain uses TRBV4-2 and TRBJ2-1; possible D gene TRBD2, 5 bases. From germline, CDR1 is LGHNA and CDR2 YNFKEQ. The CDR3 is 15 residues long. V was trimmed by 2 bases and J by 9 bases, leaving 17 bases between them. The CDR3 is CASSQKEGVAAEQFF. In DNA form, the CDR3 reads TGTGCCAGCAGCCAAAAAGAGGGCGTTGCTGCTGAGCAGTTCTTC.

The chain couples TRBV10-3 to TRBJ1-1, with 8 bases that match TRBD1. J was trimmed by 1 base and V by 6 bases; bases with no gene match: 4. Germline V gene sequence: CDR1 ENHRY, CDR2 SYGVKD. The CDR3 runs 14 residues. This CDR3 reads CAISQGASNTEAFF. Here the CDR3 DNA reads TGTGCCATCAGCCAGGGGGCCTCGAACACTGAAGCTTTCTTT.

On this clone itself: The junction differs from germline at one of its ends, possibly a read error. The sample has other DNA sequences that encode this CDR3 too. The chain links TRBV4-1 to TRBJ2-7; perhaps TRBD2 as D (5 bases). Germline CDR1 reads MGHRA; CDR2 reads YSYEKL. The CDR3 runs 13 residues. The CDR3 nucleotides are TGCGCCAGCAGCCTTGGACTGGCCTACGAACAGTACTTC. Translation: CASSLGLAYEQYF.

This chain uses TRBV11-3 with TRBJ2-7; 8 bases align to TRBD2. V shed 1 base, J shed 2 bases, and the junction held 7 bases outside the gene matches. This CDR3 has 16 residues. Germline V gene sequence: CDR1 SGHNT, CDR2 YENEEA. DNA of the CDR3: TGTGCCAGCAGCTTAGGGTGGACTAGCCGCACCTACGAGCAGTACTTC. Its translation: CASSLGWTSRTYEQYF.